Listed below are T cell receptor beta chains from one sample, sequenced in a study of human T cells and chemical hapten exposure. Using its own MiXCR run on the RACE reads, TCRdb lists one record per CDR3 protein. The sample yields around 380,000 distinct CDR3 sequences, 5.5% seen once. The material sequenced was whole blood, taken in connection with sensitization to the hapten diphenylcyclopropenone (DPC). These receptors came from a woman aged 18-29 years with alopecia areata. Some clones in this sample may be carry-over from other donors' samples. Both conserved end residues are part of each CDR3. A D gene is named only where the DNA matches it firmly. Rows may omit the clone size; those that give it use once, few, many or a size class.

V: TRBV5-1; J: TRBJ2-3; size: few; D: -; DNA: TGCGCCAGCAGCCTGGACGTATATACGCAGTATTTT; CDR3: CASSLDVYTQYF
V: TRBV10-3; J: TRBJ1-6; size: many; D: -; DNA: TGTGCCATCAGCGAGACCCAGGGCCGGTCACCCCTCCACTTT; CDR3: CAISETQGRSPLHF
V: TRBV12-3/TRBV12-4; J: TRBJ1-1; size: many; D: -; DNA: TGTGCCAGCAGCCTCCGGGGGTCCCACCCTGAAGCTTTCTTT; CDR3: CASSLRGSHPEAFF
V: TRBV5-4; J: TRBJ1-1; size: -; D: -; DNA: TGTGCCAGCAGCTTGAAGGGGCGGCACACTGAAGCTTTCTTT; CDR3: CASSLKGRHTEAFF
V: TRBV4-1; J: TRBJ2-3; size: -; D: -; DNA: TGCGCCAGCAGCCTCGACCTCGCGGGGCCAGATACGCAGTATTTT; CDR3: CASSLDLAGPDTQYF
V: TRBV6-2/TRBV6-3; J: TRBJ2-5; size: many; D: -; DNA: TGTGCCAGCAGTTACGTCGGTACCCAAGAGACCCAGTACTTC; CDR3: CASSYVGTQETQYF
V: TRBV5-1; J: TRBJ2-6; size: many; D: TRBD2; DNA: TGCGCCAGCAGCTTGACGGTAGCGGGGGCTACCTCTGGGGCCAACGTCCTGACTTTC; CDR3: CASSLTVAGATSGANVLTF
V: TRBV6-2/TRBV6-3; J: TRBJ1-1; size: -; D: -; DNA: TGTGCCAGCAGTCCAACCTGGCGGGGGGTGGAAGCTTTCTTT; CDR3: CASSPTWRGVEAFF
V: TRBV21-1; J: TRBJ2-5; size: few; D: -; DNA: TGTGCCAGCAGCAAACATACTGCGGGGAGTCCCCCACAAGAGACCCAGTACTTC; CDR3: CASSKHTAGSPPQETQYF
V: TRBV7-9; J: TRBJ2-1; size: many; D: TRBD2; DNA: TGTGCCAGCAGCTGGGCTGGGACTAGCGGAGACAATGAGCAGTTCTTC; CDR3: CASSWAGTSGDNEQFF
V: TRBV6-5; J: TRBJ1-5; size: many; D: -; DNA: TGTGCCAGCAGTTCTATTGCCAAGGGCGGCAATCAGCCCCAGCATTTT; CDR3: CASSSIAKGGNQPQHF
V: TRBV7-9; J: TRBJ2-7; size: -; D: TRBD1; DNA: TGTGCCAGCAGCATCAGGGGGCGCGGCGAGCAGTACTTC; CDR3: CASSIRGRGEQYF
V: TRBV6-5; J: TRBJ2-7; size: -; D: -; DNA: TGTGCCAGCAGTTACTCGCCGGAGACCGAGCAGTACTTC; CDR3: CASSYSPETEQYF
V: TRBV20-1; J: TRBJ2-3; size: few; D: TRBD2; DNA: TGCAGTGCTATCCCAGCGGGGGGGTCCACAGATACGCAGTATTTT; CDR3: CSAIPAGGSTDTQYF
V: TRBV5-1; J: TRBJ1-3; size: -; D: -; DNA: TGCGCCAGTGGGGAGAACCTTGGAAACACCATATATTTT; CDR3: CASGENLGNTIYF
V: TRBV7-8; J: TRBJ2-6; size: few; D: -; DNA: TGTGCCAGCAGCTTAGGGGCCAACGTCCTGACTTTC; CDR3: CASSLGANVLTF
V: TRBV11-2; J: TRBJ1-2; size: -; D: TRBD1; DNA: TGTGCCAGCAGCTTAGGAGGGGGCTACTATGGCTACACCTTC; CDR3: CASSLGGGYYGYTF
V: TRBV3-1; J: TRBJ2-1; size: -; D: -; DNA: TGTGCCAGCAGCCAAGATCCGGCTCTTGAGCAGTTCTTC; CDR3: CASSQDPALEQFF
V: TRBV5-1; J: TRBJ1-4; size: few; D: -; DNA: TGCGCCAGCAGCTTTTCACAGGGTCAGGAAAAACTGTTTTTT; CDR3: CASSFSQGQEKLFF
V: TRBV6-5; J: TRBJ1-2; size: few; D: -; DNA: TGTGCCAGCAGTTACTCCAACGCGGGGTTACCTTATGGCTACACCTTC; CDR3: CASSYSNAGLPYGYTF
V: TRBV6-2/TRBV6-3; J: TRBJ2-1; size: few; D: -; DNA: TGTGCCAGCAGTTACTCCCGGGATGAGCAGTTCTTC; CDR3: CASSYSRDEQFF
V: TRBV5-1; J: TRBJ1-2; size: many; D: -; DNA: TGCGCCAGCAGCTTTCCAGCCGCAAACTATGGCTACACCTTC; CDR3: CASSFPAANYGYTF
V: TRBV10-2; J: TRBJ2-2; size: few; D: -; DNA: TGCGCCAGCAGTGAAATAGGGGCCAGAGGCACCGGGGAGCTGTTTTTT; CDR3: CASSEIGARGTGELFF
V: TRBV29-1; J: TRBJ2-3; size: many; D: -; DNA: TGCAGCGGTGAGGCAGGGGCCACAGATACGCAGTATTTT; CDR3: CSGEAGATDTQYF
V: TRBV5-1; J: TRBJ2-7; size: many; D: -; DNA: TGCGCCAGCAGTGCAGGGATCGGGTACGAGCAGTACTTC; CDR3: CASSAGIGYEQYF
V: TRBV29-1; J: TRBJ1-1; size: many; D: -; DNA: TGCAGCGTACTGTCTCTGGACACTGAAGCTTTCTTT; CDR3: CSVLSLDTEAFF
V: TRBV10-3; J: TRBJ1-1; size: few; D: -; DNA: TGTGCCATCAGTGAGGGGGCCGGTGAAGCTTTCTTT; CDR3: CAISEGAGEAFF
V: TRBV6-2/TRBV6-3; J: TRBJ1-1; size: few; D: -; DNA: TGTGCCAGCAGCCCCCTTTATGGGGGAACTGAAGCTTTCTTT; CDR3: CASSPLYGGTEAFF
V: TRBV6-5; J: TRBJ1-2; size: few; D: -; DNA: TGTGCCAGCAGTTACGGTCGCAATTCGTGGTATGGCTACACCTTC; CDR3: CASSYGRNSWYGYTF
V: TRBV4-3; J: TRBJ2-6; size: few; D: TRBD1; DNA: TGCGCCAGCAGCCAAGAGACAGGGCTACTCTCTGGGGCCAACGTCCTGACTTTC; CDR3: CASSQETGLLSGANVLTF
V: TRBV19; J: TRBJ1-5; size: few; D: -; DNA: TGTGCCAGTAGTATAGTCGAGACAGTGATCAATCAGCCCCAGCATTTT; CDR3: CASSIVETVINQPQHF
V: TRBV29-1; J: TRBJ1-1; size: many; D: -; DNA: TGCAGCGTTGATCATCAGGGGAACACTGAAGCTTTCTTT; CDR3: CSVDHQGNTEAFF
V: TRBV4-3; J: TRBJ1-1; size: -; D: TRBD1; DNA: TGCGCCAGCAGCCAAGAACAGGGGTTGAACACTGAAGCTTTCTTT; CDR3: CASSQEQGLNTEAFF
V: TRBV6-1; J: TRBJ1-5; size: many; D: -; DNA: TGTGCCAGCAGTCGCCAATTCGATCAGCCCCAGCATTTT; CDR3: CASSRQFDQPQHF
V: TRBV3-1; J: TRBJ1-6; size: few; D: -; DNA: TGTGCCAGCAGTGACAGTCACGGCTCACCCCTCCACTTT; CDR3: CASSDSHGSPLHF
V: TRBV14; J: TRBJ1-1; size: few; D: -; DNA: TGTGCCAGCAGCCCCATTCTGACAGGAGGAGCTTTCTTT; CDR3: CASSPILTGGAFF
V: TRBV4-3; J: TRBJ2-1; size: -; D: TRBD1; DNA: TGCGCCAGCAGCCAAGATCGTGTACAGGGGTCGGTCTTC; CDR3: CASSQDRVQGSVF
V: TRBV20-1; J: TRBJ1-4; size: few; D: -; DNA: TGCAGTGCTAGTCCACTTAAAAATGAAAAACTGTTTTTT; CDR3: CSASPLKNEKLFF
V: TRBV18; J: TRBJ1-4; size: -; D: -; DNA: TGTGCCAGCTCACCGTCCCTTCAGGGAACTAATGAAAAACTGTTTTTT; CDR3: CASSPSLQGTNEKLFF
V: TRBV11-2; J: TRBJ2-6; size: many; D: -; DNA: TGTGCCAGCAGCAGAATAAGCGGTGGGGCCAACGTCCTGACTTTC; CDR3: CASSRISGGANVLTF
V: TRBV4-1; J: TRBJ1-5; size: -; D: TRBD1; DNA: TGCGCCAGCAGTTGGACAGGAGGTGAGCCCCAGCATTTT; CDR3: CASSWTGGEPQHF
V: TRBV4-2; J: TRBJ2-3; size: -; D: -; DNA: TGTGCCAGCAGCCCGGAACCTAGCCGCGGCACAGATACGCAGTATTTT; CDR3: CASSPEPSRGTDTQYF
V: TRBV4-2; J: TRBJ2-5; size: few; D: -; DNA: TGTGCCAGCAGCCAAGAAAAAATAGTCCGAGTCCAGTACTTC; CDR3: CASSQEKIVRVQYF
V: TRBV27; J: TRBJ2-1; size: -; D: -; DNA: TGTGCCAGCAGTTGGGACAAGGGGGAGCAGTTCTTC; CDR3: CASSWDKGEQFF
V: TRBV12-3/TRBV12-4; J: TRBJ2-3; size: many; D: -; DNA: TGTGCCAGCAGGCCCCTCGGGTCTGCCAGGGGCACAGATACGCAGTATTTT; CDR3: CASRPLGSARGTDTQYF
V: TRBV6-1; J: TRBJ2-3; size: few; D: -; DNA: TGTGCCAGCACCGAATCAGGGAATACGCAGTATTTT; CDR3: CASTESGNTQYF
V: TRBV28; J: TRBJ1-4; size: many; D: TRBD1; DNA: TGTGCCAGCAGTTACTCGACAGGGCAGGAAAAACTGTTTTTT; CDR3: CASSYSTGQEKLFF
V: TRBV18; J: TRBJ2-5; size: few; D: TRBD2; DNA: TGTGCCAGCTCACCATCCGGACTAGCCCCAGAGACCCAGTACTTC; CDR3: CASSPSGLAPETQYF
V: TRBV7-9; J: TRBJ1-6; size: many; D: -; DNA: TGTGCCAGCAGCGGGTCCAGGGATTCACCCCTCCACTTT; CDR3: CASSGSRDSPLHF
V: TRBV7-3; J: TRBJ2-1; size: -; D: -; DNA: TGTGCCAGCAGCTTAACACTAGGAGGTGTAGATGAGCAGTTCTTC; CDR3: CASSLTLGGVDEQFF
V: TRBV12-3/TRBV12-4; J: TRBJ2-3; size: few; D: -; DNA: TGTGCCAGCAGTTCTAGCTCGTATCTGGATACGCAGTATTTT; CDR3: CASSSSSYLDTQYF
V: TRBV12-3/TRBV12-4; J: TRBJ1-5; size: -; D: -; DNA: TGTGCCAGCAGACCTGGGGGGCTGCTAGGGCCCCAGCATTTT; CDR3: CASRPGGLLGPQHF
V: TRBV9; J: TRBJ2-4; size: few; D: -; DNA: TGTGCCAGCAGCGAAGGGGCAGGAATAGCCAAAAACATTCAGTACTTC; CDR3: CASSEGAGIAKNIQYF
V: TRBV10-3; J: TRBJ1-1; size: many; D: -; DNA: TGTGCCATCGGAGGGGACTACCAAGCTTTCTTT; CDR3: CAIGGDYQAFF
V: TRBV5-6; J: TRBJ2-4; size: -; D: TRBD2; DNA: TGTGCCAGCAAAAAGCGTAGCGGGGAAAACATTCAGTACTTC; CDR3: CASKKRSGENIQYF
V: TRBV28; J: TRBJ2-3; size: many; D: TRBD2; DNA: TGTGCCAGCAGCCAACCAGGTTTACCGGGACTAGTTACGCAGTATTTT; CDR3: CASSQPGLPGLVTQYF
V: TRBV28; J: TRBJ2-7; size: many; D: -; DNA: TGTGCCAGCAGACCCCCCGGGGGCGCCTCCCACGAGCAGTACTTC; CDR3: CASRPPGGASHEQYF
V: TRBV27; J: TRBJ2-1; size: many; D: -; DNA: TGTGCCAGCAGCTCTTCCCGGGGCCCTAGCTCCTACAATGAGCAGTTCTTC; CDR3: CASSSSRGPSSYNEQFF